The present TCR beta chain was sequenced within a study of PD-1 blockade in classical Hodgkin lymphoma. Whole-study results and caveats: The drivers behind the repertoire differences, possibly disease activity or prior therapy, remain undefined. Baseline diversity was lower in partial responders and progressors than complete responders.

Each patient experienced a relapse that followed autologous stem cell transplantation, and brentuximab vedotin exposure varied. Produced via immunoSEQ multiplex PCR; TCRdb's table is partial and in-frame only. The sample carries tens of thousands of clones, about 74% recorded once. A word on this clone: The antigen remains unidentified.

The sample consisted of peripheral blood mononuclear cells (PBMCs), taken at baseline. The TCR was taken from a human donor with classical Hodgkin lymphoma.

CDR3 region: CASSYSIGTQYF. The CDR3 DNA follows: TGTGCCAGCAGTTACTCGATAGGGACCCAGTACTTC. This chain connects TRBV6-5 to TRBJ2-5, with D unclear. With 0 bases removed from V and 7 bases from J, the gap between germline ends came to 6 bases. Germline-derived CDR1 and CDR2 are MNHEY and SVGAGI. This CDR3 is built from 12 residues.